Listed here are 16 T cell receptor beta chains from one sample, sequenced in a study of cytomegalovirus exposure and HLA in healthy donors (dated by TCRdb to 2017 to 2019). Library creation used the immunoSEQ multiplex PCR assay. Not all clones reach the TCRdb copy of this immuneACCESS table, which keeps in-frame sequences only. Checked studies attribute under half of the gap to unresolved V genes and leave the rest unexplained. The sample profile shows 250,000 to 300,000 clones; approximately 86% of them were found once. The ten largest account for more than 0.8% of the sample. Sequencing was carried out using PBMCs. The receptor source for this set is a woman between 18 and 30 years old in good health and CMV-seronegative.

The CDR3 DNA reads TGTGCCAGCAGCTTAGAAGTTAGTGAGCAGTTCTTC. Translated, it gives CASSLEVSEQFF. The V gene is TRBV7-9, the J gene TRBJ2-1, with D hard to call. The germline V and J ends were trimmed by 1 base and 9 bases, with 7 bases remaining between them. The CDR3 has 12 amino acids. The V gene's germline CDR1 is SEHNR and CDR2 FQNEAQ (reference sequence).

The V gene is TRBV7-2, the J gene TRBJ2-6, with D maybe TRBD2 (5 bases). Germline V gene lookup returns CDR1 SGHTA and CDR2 FQGNSA. The CDR3 is 14 residues long. The V gene lost 7 bases and the J gene lost 3 bases, with 10 bases spanning the gap. Written as DNA, the CDR3 is TGTGCCAGCACCCTGAGGGATGGGGCCAACGTCCTGACTTTC. Translation gives CASTLRDGANVLTF.

The J gene is TRBJ2-7, the V gene TRBV7-7; 8 bases are shared with TRBD1. V lost 1 base, J lost 2 bases, and 4 bases stayed unmatched. CDR1 SSHAT and CDR2 FNYEAQ come from the germline V gene (reference sequence). This CDR3 is built from 15 residues. CDR3: CASSLDWTGTYEQYF. The CDR3 DNA follows: TGTGCCAGCAGCTTAGATTGGACAGGGACCTACGAGCAGTACTTC.

This chain connects TRBV6-5 to TRBJ2-3; unclear D gene. CDR3 size: 11 residues. V gave up 8 bases and J gave up 6 bases, with 9 bases separating them. The V gene's germline CDR1 is MNHEY and CDR2 SVGAGI. The CDR3: CASGRVDTQYF. CDR3 DNA: TGTGCCAGCGGTCGGGTGGATACGCAGTATTTT.

The chain carries TRBV2 and TRBJ1-2, with D uncertain. This CDR3 spans 12 amino acids. Trimming stripped 10 bases from V and 4 bases from J, with 13 bases between. The germline V gene encodes CDR1 SNHLY and CDR2 FYNNEI. Here the CDR3 DNA reads TGTGCCACCAGCGGAGGGCCCTATGGCTACACCTTC. Residues: CATSGGPYGYTF.

This chain uses TRBV7-2 with TRBJ2-7, with TRBD1 matching over 9 bases. V shed 2 bases and J 5 bases; nucleotides not matched to a gene: 16. The CDR3 runs 18 residues. CDR1 is SGHTA and CDR2 is FQGNSA in the germline V gene. CDR3 in DNA: TGTGCCAGCAGCTTAAGGTTCTCTAAGGGGGACAGGGCCCACGAGCAGTACTTC. Translated: CASSLRFSKGDRAHEQYF.

The rearrangement links TRBV7-8 to TRBJ1-6, with 7 bases aligning to TRBD1. The CDR3 consists of 17 residues. J gave up 1 base and V 5 bases, and 8 bases lay outside the gene matches. The V gene's germline CDR1 is SGHVS and CDR2 FQNEAQ. The DNA for the CDR3 is TGTGCCAGCAGCCCCACGACAGGGTTATCCTATAATTCACCCCTCCACTTT. It is translated as CASSPTTGLSYNSPLHF.

The chain carries TRBV9 and TRBJ1-4; D is unclear. The V and J ends lost 4 bases and 7 bases respectively, with 8 bases between them. CDR1 is SGDLS, CDR2 YYNGEE, per germline. The CDR3 spans 12 residues. CDR3 sequence: CASSSRGEKLFF. The CDR3 nucleotides are TGTGCCAGCAGCTCTCGGGGTGAAAAACTGTTTTTT.

This clone occurred a few times. The rearrangement uses TRBV6-5 and TRBJ1-2; the match to TRBD1 covers 7 bases. The CDR3 length is 14 residues. In germline, CDR1 is MNHEY, CDR2 SVGAGI. J was trimmed by 4 bases and V by 6 bases; bases with no gene match: 8. The CDR3 reads CASSTGEVGYGYTF. CDR3 nucleotides: TGTGCCAGCAGCACAGGGGAGGTTGGCTATGGCTACACCTTC.

This clone came up once. The V gene is TRBV6-5, the J gene TRBJ2-5; D perhaps matches TRBD1 (5 bases). Germline-derived CDR1 and CDR2 are MNHEY and SVGAGI. Trimming pared 0 bases from V and 5 bases from J, leaving 10 bases between. The CDR3 runs to 14 residues. CDR3 nucleotides: TGTGCCAGCAGTTACTCGACCAGGGTCGAGACCCAGTACTTC. This translates into CASSYSTRVETQYF.

The chain has TRBV30 and TRBJ2-7; TRBD2 matches 7 bases. The CDR3 has 15 amino acids. The germline CDR1 and CDR2 sequences are GTSNPN and SVGIG (reference sequence). The ends lost 2 bases at V and 4 bases at J; junction bases unmatched: 11. In DNA, the CDR3 is TGTGCCTGGAGTTCGCCCGGCGGGAGCCCATACGAGCAGTACTTC. This codes for CAWSSPGGSPYEQYF.

The chain joins TRBV4-1 to TRBJ2-1; D may be TRBD2 (6 bases). V shed 4 bases and J shed 0 bases, with 16 bases lying between them. Germline V CDR1 and CDR2: MGHRA, YSYEKL. The CDR3 consists of 17 residues. As DNA, the CDR3 is TGCGCCAGCAGCCGTCAATTTGACGGGAGCTCCTACAATGAGCAGTTCTTC. Translation: CASSRQFDGSSYNEQFF.

J is TRBJ1-6 and V is TRBV5-3; D not certain. TRBV5-3 is filed as an ORF, its function uncertain. V was shortened by 2 bases and J by 10 bases, with 19 bases between the two germline ends. The CDR3 spans 16 residues. The CDR3 DNA is TGTGCCAGAAGCTTAACAGATTCCGCGCCAGAGTCACCCCTCCACTTT. This sequence encodes CARSLTDSAPESPLHF.

This sequence joins TRBV10-3 and TRBJ1-2; TRBD1 aligns across 7 bases. CDR3 length: 12 amino acids. Trimming removed 5 bases from V and 6 bases from J; junction bases left unmatched: 3. CDR1 ENHRY and CDR2 SYGVKD come from the germline V gene. CDR3 loop: CAISWDSHGYTF. The CDR3 nucleotides read TGTGCCATCAGTTGGGACAGTCATGGCTACACCTTC.

The chain combines TRBV6-1 with TRBJ2-1, with no clear D. The CDR3 is 11 amino acids. V lost 6 bases and J lost 5, with 5 bases in between. Germline assignment: CDR1 MNHNS and CDR2 SASEGT. DNA of the CDR3: TGTGCCAGCAGGCAGAACAATGAGCAGTTCTTC. Protein: CASRQNNEQFF.

The chain combines TRBV11-2 with TRBJ2-2, with D possibly matching TRBD1 (6 bases). V was cut by 4 bases and J by 2 bases, with 14 bases left in between. CDR1 and CDR2 (germline): SGHAT, FQNNGV. The CDR3 has 16 amino acids. CDR3 DNA: TGTGCCAGCAGCTACAAGGTGGACAGAAACACCGGGGAGCTGTTTTTT. The encoded protein is CASSYKVDRNTGELFF.